The TCR beta chain under discussion was sequenced for a study of PD-1 blockade in classical Hodgkin lymphoma. Study observations and caveats: Those patients who began receiving nivolumab less than 1 year after ASCT had lower diversity, and they were excluded. At C4D1, TCR diversity had climbed significantly for CD4+ cells, though not for CD8+ cells.

In regard to this clone: What it binds is unknown.

Every patient relapsed after autologous stem cell transplantation, and brentuximab vedotin exposure varied. The V gene end was trimmed by 2 bases and the J gene end by 9 bases; junction bases not matched to a gene: 6. Per germline, CDR1 SGDLS and CDR2 YYNGEE. The CDR3 is 14 residues long. TCRdb's copy holds only in-frame clones and misses some; the assay was immunoSEQ multiplex PCR. The sample shows some 23,000 clones, over 60% of them seen only once. Sequencing used peripheral blood mononuclear cells (PBMCs), obtained at baseline. V usage is TRBV9 and J usage is TRBJ2-1, with 9 bases that match TRBD2. The sequence was collected from a human donor with classical Hodgkin lymphoma. The CDR3 here is CASSVLAGSGEQFF. The CDR3 bases are TGTGCCAGCAGCGTGCTAGCGGGATCGGGTGAGCAGTTCTTC.